The source of this T cell receptor beta chain is a study of shared clonotypes between healthy human individuals. Note on this clone: What it binds is not known.

V lost 5 bases and J 14 bases, leaving 22 bases between the germline ends. Germline assignment: CDR1 MDHEN and CDR2 SYDVKM. The CDR3 extends over 14 amino acids. Both subsets, CD45RA+ naive and CD45RA-negative memory, were split from the CD4+ cells. Whole-study results and caveats: Clonotype sharing across four donors was observed for around 4.8% of naive CD4 clonotypes. Sequencing depth was expected to affect clonotype sharing among donors.

Produced via immunoSEQ multiplex PCR; TCRdb's table is partial and in-frame only. The data hold under 2.5 million clones, with 80% to 95% observed a single time. Sequencing input: naive CD4+ T cells from PBMCs. Regarding subset: CD45RA+ positively selected. The genes are TRBV28 and TRBJ2-1; D tentatively reads TRBD1 or TRBD2 (5 bases each). This clonotype originated in a man between 18 and 29 years old in good health. Some clones in this sample may be carry-over from other donors' samples. The CDR3 DNA sequence: TGTGCCAGCAGTCACCGGGACCCACTTTTAATAAAGTTCTTC. Encoded protein: CASSHRDPLLIKFF.